The rows below give T cell receptor beta chains drawn from one sample of a study of blood T cell repertoires in COVID-19. The protocol was immunoSEQ multiplex PCR, while the TCRdb copy is restricted to in-frame clones and leaves out a portion. The table shows 200,000 to 250,000 clones, with roughly nine tenths occurring only once. Sequences were obtained from peripheral blood. All receptors come from a man between 60 and 75 years old who had recovered from COVID-19. Each CDR3 is given without its conserved first and last residue. For some rows the clone size is stated as once, few or many, or as a class when expanded; others skip it.

cdr3_length: 13; clone_size: NA; v_call: TRBV18; cdr3_aa: ASSPGQGFYNEQF
cdr3_length: 12; clone_size: NA; v_call: TRBV9; cdr3_aa: ASSVLGTNNGYT
cdr3_length: 13; clone_size: once; v_call: TRBV6-5; cdr3_aa: ASSPLSGGQETQY
cdr3_length: 15; clone_size: NA; v_call: TRBV7-2; cdr3_aa: ASSLGFGGLSNQPQH
cdr3_length: 15; clone_size: few; v_call: TRBV7-9; cdr3_aa: ASSLNRASGIYNEQF
cdr3_length: 16; clone_size: NA; v_call: TRBV7-2; cdr3_aa: ASSLVGQARSGANVLT
cdr3_length: 11; clone_size: NA; v_call: TRBV28; cdr3_aa: ASSLGGKNIQY
cdr3_length: 12; clone_size: NA; v_call: TRBV2; cdr3_aa: ASRSGQGVEKLF
cdr3_length: 13; clone_size: NA; v_call: TRBV14; cdr3_aa: ASSPTVGAYNEQF
cdr3_length: 16; clone_size: NA; v_call: TRBV11-2; cdr3_aa: ASSSEIAGMGMWETQY
cdr3_length: 11; clone_size: NA; v_call: TRBV28; cdr3_aa: ASRDRGDYGYT
cdr3_length: 14; clone_size: NA; v_call: TRBV10-3; cdr3_aa: AIRIQGGTSSSGAF
cdr3_length: 13; clone_size: once; v_call: TRBV19; cdr3_aa: ASSYGQGGNQPQH
cdr3_length: 12; clone_size: NA; v_call: TRBV4-2; cdr3_aa: ASSQERVNNEQF
cdr3_length: 10; clone_size: NA; v_call: TRBV10-2; cdr3_aa: ASGPGNTEAF
cdr3_length: 13; clone_size: NA; v_call: TRBV5-4; cdr3_aa: ASRSPGGNTDTQY
cdr3_length: 11; clone_size: NA; v_call: TRBV23-1; cdr3_aa: ASSRDRDYGYT
cdr3_length: 12; clone_size: NA; v_call: TRBV5-1; cdr3_aa: ASSPGQPPSPQH
cdr3_length: 11; clone_size: NA; v_call: TRBV30; cdr3_aa: AWRGQGTYEQY
cdr3_length: 13; clone_size: NA; v_call: TRBV11-2; cdr3_aa: ASSLDTPASYGYT
cdr3_length: 10; clone_size: NA; v_call: TRBV5-4; cdr3_aa: ASSPVSYEQY
cdr3_length: 13; clone_size: NA; v_call: TRBV7-8; cdr3_aa: ASSLATGDSYGYT
cdr3_length: 12; clone_size: NA; v_call: TRBV5-4; cdr3_aa: ASSPGTGNYEQY
cdr3_length: 11; clone_size: NA; v_call: TRBV29-1; cdr3_aa: SVAVTLNTEAF
cdr3_length: 13; clone_size: NA; v_call: TRBV20-1; cdr3_aa: SASVRRAWNNEQF
cdr3_length: 12; clone_size: NA; v_call: TRBV11-2; cdr3_aa: ASSGNLRGYGYT
cdr3_length: 14; clone_size: NA; v_call: TRBV19; cdr3_aa: ASSSWGGRSTDTQY
cdr3_length: 9; clone_size: NA; v_call: TRBV6-5; cdr3_aa: ASSYSGVIH
cdr3_length: 13; clone_size: NA; v_call: TRBV5-1; cdr3_aa: ASRAGLAGSETQY
cdr3_length: 12; clone_size: NA; v_call: TRBV3-1/TRBV3-2; cdr3_aa: ASSFWTGEDGYT
cdr3_length: 15; clone_size: NA; v_call: TRBV9; cdr3_aa: ASSSAGGSAVNTEAF
cdr3_length: 10; clone_size: NA; v_call: TRBV7-9; cdr3_aa: ASSFRGGGYT
cdr3_length: 13; clone_size: NA; v_call: TRBV9; cdr3_aa: ASSPRGEGLREQY
cdr3_length: 16; clone_size: NA; v_call: TRBV29-1; cdr3_aa: SVEGQGATGVRRGGYT
cdr3_length: 14; clone_size: NA; v_call: TRBV18; cdr3_aa: ASSPPGGQGSTEAF
cdr3_length: 12; clone_size: NA; v_call: TRBV27; cdr3_aa: ASQRGQRTDTQY
cdr3_length: 11; clone_size: NA; v_call: TRBV29-1; cdr3_aa: SVESTQGQPQH
cdr3_length: 13; clone_size: NA; v_call: TRBV9; cdr3_aa: ASSVSPKSDYGYT
cdr3_length: 13; clone_size: NA; v_call: TRBV28; cdr3_aa: ASSPGLAGTYEQY
cdr3_length: 13; clone_size: NA; v_call: TRBV9; cdr3_aa: ASSVAPLTNTEAF
cdr3_length: 11; clone_size: NA; v_call: TRBV10-3; cdr3_aa: AISEHRGSGYT
cdr3_length: 11; clone_size: NA; v_call: TRBV6-5; cdr3_aa: ASSYSLPYGYT
cdr3_length: 11; clone_size: NA; v_call: TRBV19; cdr3_aa: ASSMIGVGTQY
cdr3_length: 13; clone_size: NA; v_call: TRBV5-1; cdr3_aa: ASSPPGTQPYEQY
cdr3_length: 13; clone_size: NA; v_call: TRBV28; cdr3_aa: ASSEKTGVNYGYT
cdr3_length: 12; clone_size: few; v_call: TRBV5-1; cdr3_aa: ASSLGGLGAEAF
cdr3_length: 13; clone_size: NA; v_call: TRBV6-2/TRBV6-3; cdr3_aa: ASSYSGGRPDTQY
cdr3_length: 11; clone_size: few; v_call: TRBV5-3; cdr3_aa: ARSGLIEDTQY
cdr3_length: 15; clone_size: NA; v_call: TRBV5-1; cdr3_aa: ASSLSGASGGGGTQY
cdr3_length: 15; clone_size: few; v_call: TRBV7-2; cdr3_aa: ASSLASWDRGVDEQF
cdr3_length: 13; clone_size: NA; v_call: TRBV7-2; cdr3_aa: ASSFLAGDPNEQF
cdr3_length: 13; clone_size: NA; v_call: TRBV6-2/TRBV6-3; cdr3_aa: ASSNWRQGTYEQY
cdr3_length: 13; clone_size: NA; v_call: TRBV7-2; cdr3_aa: ASSPRVNSNQPQH